This TCR beta chain was identified during a study of blood T cell repertoires in COVID-19. Measured with immunoSEQ multiplex PCR; TCRdb has only the in-frame clones, and not every one. The table includes 29,000 or so clones, roughly nine tenths detected once. Germline V gene lookup returns CDR1 LGHNA and CDR2 YNFKEQ. The CDR3 totals 16 residues. Trimming removed 0 bases at V and 8 bases at J, with 14 bases between. This receptor was taken from a man in his fifties or sixties with active COVID-19. The chain carries TRBV4-2 and TRBJ1-6, with D perhaps TRBD1 (6 bases). The sequencing input was peripheral blood. The DNA of the CDR3 is TGTGCCAGCAGCCAAGATTGGTCGGGGGGCGATTCACCCCTCCACTTT. As protein: CASSQDWSGGDSPLHF.